Sequencing of this T cell receptor beta chain was carried out in a study of immune cell composition in non-small cell lung cancer. Whole-study results and caveats: In adenocarcinoma, maximal tumour-associated clone frequency tracked TIL tumour reactivity. It was not proven that tumour-reactive clones equal dominant tumour-associated clones. Tumour-associated clones >0.5% occurred in roughly 30% of adenocarcinomas, roughly 80% of squamous.

The normal lung sample lay at least 3 cm, and maximally far, from the tumour. Template was genomic DNA from frozen, unsorted single-cell suspensions. About this clone itself: Its antigen is not known.

Clones were sequenced by immunoSEQ multiplex PCR, and TCRdb holds only the in-frame ones, with some missing. The table lists over 5,000 clones, approximately 71% of them singletons. Germline assignment: CDR1 MDHEN and CDR2 SYDVKM. The ends were cut back, 4 bases at V and 2 bases at J, with 14 bases in the middle. This CDR3 spans 15 amino acids. The sequenced material came from non-adjacent lung tissue. The gene calls are TRBV28 and TRBJ2-5; a possible D gene is TRBD2 (6 bases). The clonotype was recovered from a human donor with non-small cell lung cancer. The CDR3 here is CASSWGTGVQETQYF. The CDR3 DNA reads as TGTGCCAGCAGTTGGGGAACGGGGGTACAAGAGACCCAGTACTTC.